This T cell receptor (beta chain) was retrieved from a study of blood T cell repertoires in COVID-19. TCRdb keeps only in-frame clones here, not all; method: immunoSEQ multiplex PCR. The repertoire holds about 210,000 clones, with 82% as singletons. Recruited during active infection, patients (from Seattle) were subsequently followed longitudinally. This receptor was obtained from a woman aged 70-85 years with COVID-19, enrolled during active disease. What was sequenced was peripheral blood.

CDR3 loop: CASSLGLTSYNEQFF. The CDR3 region has the DNA TGTGCCAGCAGCTTAGGACTGACCTCCTACAATGAGCAGTTCTTC. The gene calls are TRBV7-9 and TRBJ2-1; D gene uncertain. Germline V gene data show CDR1 as SEHNR and CDR2 as FQNEAQ (reference sequence). The germline V and J ends were trimmed by 1 base and 0 bases, with 7 bases remaining between them. The CDR3 loop spans 15 amino acids.